A selection of T cell receptor beta chains follows, all from one sample in a study of blood T cell repertoires in COVID-19. Profiled with immunoSEQ multiplex PCR; TCRdb holds only in-frame clones, not every one. The repertoire holds 150,000 or so clones, 84% seen once, with 12% in the top ten. The sequenced material came from PBMCs or T cells enriched from blood (not recorded which). The source of these receptors is a man between 50 and 59 years old who had recovered from COVID-19. CDR3s include the opening cysteine and the closing phenylalanine or tryptophan. A D gene is named only where the DNA matches it firmly. The size of a clone is reported for some rows only, either as once, few or many, or as a class for expanded clones.

TGTGCCAGCAGCTTAGGGTCAGCGAATCAGCCCCAGCATTTT	CASSLGSANQPQHF	TRBJ1-5	NA	14	NA	TRBV7-9
TGTGCCACCGGTCCGGGACAGGGTGGCAATCAGCCCCAGCATTTT	CATGPGQGGNQPQHF	TRBJ1-5	once	15	TRBD1	TRBV28
TGTGCCACCCATCAGGGCAGGGTTCGGTCTAATGAGCAGTTCTTC	CATHQGRVRSNEQFF	TRBJ2-1	once	15	NA	TRBV28
TGTGCCAGCAGCGTAGAGGGGGGGTATGGCTACACCTTC	CASSVEGGYGYTF	TRBJ1-2	NA	13	NA	TRBV9
TGTGCCAGCAGCCCGGACAGGGTAAGCTACGAGCAGTACTTC	CASSPDRVSYEQYF	TRBJ2-7	NA	14	TRBD1	TRBV27
TGTGCCAGCTCACCGACACAGGGTCACACTGAAGCTTTCTTT	CASSPTQGHTEAFF	TRBJ1-1	NA	14	NA	TRBV18
TGCGCCAGCAGCCAGCTCCCGGGACAGGGGTACGAGCAGTACTTC	CASSQLPGQGYEQYF	TRBJ2-7	NA	15	TRBD1	TRBV4-1
TGTGCCAGTGCCGTGGAGGGAGGCACTGAAGCTTTCTTT	CASAVEGGTEAFF	TRBJ1-1	NA	13	NA	TRBV19
TGCGCCAGCAGCTGGGGGACTCCAACTAATGAAAAACTGTTTTTT	CASSWGTPTNEKLFF	TRBJ1-4	NA	15	NA	TRBV5-1
TGTGCCAGCAGTCGGAGGACAGGGGTAGGCAATCAGCCCCAGCATTTT	CASSRRTGVGNQPQHF	TRBJ1-5	NA	16	TRBD1	TRBV27
TGTGCCAGCAGCCCTCAACGTGGGACAGGGGGTTATGGCTACACCTTC	CASSPQRGTGGYGYTF	TRBJ1-2	NA	16	TRBD1	TRBV9
TGTGCCAGCAGCTTCCAGGGCTACTATAATTCACCCCTCCACTTT	CASSFQGYYNSPLHF	TRBJ1-6	NA	15	NA	TRBV7-2
TGTGCCAGCAGCCCGACCCAAGGAGGAGAAAAACTGTTTTTT	CASSPTQGGEKLFF	TRBJ1-4	NA	14	NA	TRBV7-9
TGTGCCAGCAGTTACTCTCTCGGGGGGCCCCAGCATTTT	CASSYSLGGPQHF	TRBJ1-5	few	13	NA	TRBV6-5
TGTGCCAGCAGCCCTACCCCGGGGTCGAATTCACCCCTCCACTTT	CASSPTPGSNSPLHF	TRBJ1-6	NA	15	NA	TRBV9
TGTGCCAGCAGAAGGGGCGGGGAGGGAAACACCATATATTTT	CASRRGGEGNTIYF	TRBJ1-3	NA	14	NA	TRBV4-2
TGTGCCAGCAGCTTTGGTCAGATTAACACCGGGGAGCTGTTTTTT	CASSFGQINTGELFF	TRBJ2-2	once	15	NA	TRBV7-2
TGCGCCAGCAGTGCTCGACTAGCGGGCAATGAGCAGTTCTTC	CASSARLAGNEQFF	TRBJ2-1	NA	14	TRBD2	TRBV10-1
TGTGCCAGCTTAGAGTCGAACACCGGGGAGCTGTTTTTT	CASLESNTGELFF	TRBJ2-2	NA	13	NA	TRBV18
TGTGCCAGCAGCGCTCAGTTGACAGGGACTGGAAACACCATATATTTT	CASSAQLTGTGNTIYF	TRBJ1-3	NA	16	TRBD1	TRBV9
TGCGCCAGCAGCTTGGACAGGCCCGTCTACGAGCAGTACTTC	CASSLDRPVYEQYF	TRBJ2-7	NA	14	NA	TRBV5-1
TGTGCCAGCAGCTCGACTCCTCCCGGACAGCAACCTAACTATGGCTACACCTTC	CASSSTPPGQQPNYGYTF	TRBJ1-2	NA	18	NA	TRBV7-9
TGTGCCAGCAGCTCAACAGGGACTAGCCAAGAGACCCAGTACTTC	CASSSTGTSQETQYF	TRBJ2-5	NA	15	TRBD2	TRBV7-3
TGTGCCAGCAGCTTAGGGCAACAGGGGGCAGATACGCAGTATTTT	CASSLGQQGADTQYF	TRBJ2-3	NA	15	TRBD1	TRBV11-3
TGTGCCTGGAGTGTGTACAGGGGCGGCTACACCTTC	CAWSVYRGGYTF	TRBJ1-2	NA	12	TRBD1	TRBV30
TGTGCCAGTAGTATAGATAGTAACAGGGCGGGTGAAGCTTTCTTT	CASSIDSNRAGEAFF	TRBJ1-1	few	15	NA	TRBV19
TGTGCCGCCGCGGGACCGAACTCTGGAAACACCATATATTTT	CAAAGPNSGNTIYF	TRBJ1-3	NA	14	NA	TRBV10-3